This TCR beta chain was recovered during a study of blood T cell repertoires in COVID-19. At the level of the study: The United States, Italy and Spain provided the acute and convalescent COVID-19 samples.

The junction had 7 bases not matched to a gene; V was cut back by 4 bases and J by 1 base. Germline values: CDR1 SGDLS, CDR2 YYNGEE. The length of the CDR3 is 15 residues. The protocol was immunoSEQ multiplex PCR, while the TCRdb copy is restricted to in-frame clones and leaves out a portion. This table holds roughly 260,000 clones, 88% found once. Sequenced input: peripheral blood. The source of this sequence is a man in his 60s who had recovered from COVID-19. V is TRBV9 and J is TRBJ1-1, with TRBD1 matching over 7 bases. The CDR3 nucleotides are TGTGCCAGCAGCAAGGGGGCCGGGGGGAACACTGAAGCTTTCTTT. It yields the protein CASSKGAGGNTEAFF.